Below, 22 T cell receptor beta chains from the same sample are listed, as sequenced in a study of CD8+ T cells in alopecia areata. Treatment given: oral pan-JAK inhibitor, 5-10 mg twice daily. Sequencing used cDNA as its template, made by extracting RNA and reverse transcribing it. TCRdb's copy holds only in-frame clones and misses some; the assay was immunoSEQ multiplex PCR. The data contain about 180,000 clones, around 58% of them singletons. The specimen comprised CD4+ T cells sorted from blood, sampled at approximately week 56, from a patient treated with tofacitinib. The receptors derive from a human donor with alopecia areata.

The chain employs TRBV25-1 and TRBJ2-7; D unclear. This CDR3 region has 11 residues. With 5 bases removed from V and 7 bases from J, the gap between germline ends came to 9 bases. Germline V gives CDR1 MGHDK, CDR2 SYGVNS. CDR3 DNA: TGTGCCAGCAGTCGAGACTTGGAGCAGTACTTC. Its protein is CASSRDLEQYF.

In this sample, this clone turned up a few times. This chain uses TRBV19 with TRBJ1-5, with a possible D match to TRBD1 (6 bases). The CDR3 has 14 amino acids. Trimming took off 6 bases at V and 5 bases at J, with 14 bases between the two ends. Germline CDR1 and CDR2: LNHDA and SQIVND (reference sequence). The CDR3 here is CASSPGHQYQPQHF. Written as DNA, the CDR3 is TGTGCCAGTAGCCCGGGACACCAATATCAGCCCCAGCATTTT.

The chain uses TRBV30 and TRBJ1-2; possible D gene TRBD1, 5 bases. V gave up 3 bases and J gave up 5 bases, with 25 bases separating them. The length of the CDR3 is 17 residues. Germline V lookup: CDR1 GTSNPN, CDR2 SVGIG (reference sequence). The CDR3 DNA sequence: TGTGCCTGGAGGGGTTCAGACGCCACAGGTTCGCTGTATGGCTACACCTTC. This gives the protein CAWRGSDATGSLYGYTF.

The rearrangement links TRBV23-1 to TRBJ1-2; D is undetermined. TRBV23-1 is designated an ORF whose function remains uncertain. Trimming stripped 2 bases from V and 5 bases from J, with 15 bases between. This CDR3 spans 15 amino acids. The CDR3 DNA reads TGCGCCAGCAGTCAAAATGGCAGGCCAAGATATGGCTACACCTTC. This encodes CASSQNGRPRYGYTF.

DNA for the CDR3: TGTGCCAGCAGTTACTTCAGGGGGTCGGAGACCCAGTACTTC. Its protein is CASSYFRGSETQYF. The J gene is TRBJ2-5, the V gene TRBV6-6; 7 bases line up with TRBD1. V lost 1 base to trimming and J lost 5 bases; unmatched junction nucleotides: 4. CDR1 MNHNY and CDR2 SVGAGI come from the germline V gene (reference sequence). The CDR3 contains 14 residues.

DNA for the CDR3: TGTGCCAGCAGCCAAGTAGGGACATATGGCTACACCTTC. As protein: CASSQVGTYGYTF. The genes are TRBV14 and TRBJ1-2, with D maybe TRBD1 (6 bases). The V gene lost 1 base and the J gene lost 5 bases, with 8 bases spanning the gap. The CDR3 contains 13 residues. CDR1 and CDR2 from the germline V gene are SGHDN and FVKESK. The full variable domain, completed using reference TRBV14 and TRBJ1-2, is EAGVTQFPSHSVIEKGQTVTLRCDPISGHDNLYWYRRVMGKEIKFLLHFVKESKQDESGMPNNRFLAERTGGTYSTLKVQPAELEDSGVYFCASSQVGTYGYTFGSGTRLTVV.

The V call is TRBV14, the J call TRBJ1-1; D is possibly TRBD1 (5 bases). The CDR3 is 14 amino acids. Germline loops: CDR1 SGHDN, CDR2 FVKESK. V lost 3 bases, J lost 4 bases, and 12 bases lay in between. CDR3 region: CASSHRQSGTEAFF. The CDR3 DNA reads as TGTGCCAGCAGCCATCGACAGTCGGGCACTGAAGCTTTCTTT.

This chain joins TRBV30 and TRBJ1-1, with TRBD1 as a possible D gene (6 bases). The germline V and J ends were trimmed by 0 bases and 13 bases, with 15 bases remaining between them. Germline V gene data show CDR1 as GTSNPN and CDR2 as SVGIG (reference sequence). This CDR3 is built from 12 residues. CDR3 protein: CAWSVLVAGVFF. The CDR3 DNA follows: TGTGCCTGGAGTGTATTGGTAGCAGGGGTTTTCTTT.

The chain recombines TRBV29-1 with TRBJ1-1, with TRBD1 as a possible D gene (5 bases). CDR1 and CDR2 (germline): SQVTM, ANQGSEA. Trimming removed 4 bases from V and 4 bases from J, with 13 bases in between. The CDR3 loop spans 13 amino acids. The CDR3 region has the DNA TGCAGCGTTGGGGGGGAATATGGCACTGAAGCTTTCTTT. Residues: CSVGGEYGTEAFF.

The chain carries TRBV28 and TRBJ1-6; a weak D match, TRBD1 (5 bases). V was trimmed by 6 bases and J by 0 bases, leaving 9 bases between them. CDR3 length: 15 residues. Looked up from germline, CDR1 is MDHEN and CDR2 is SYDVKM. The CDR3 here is CASSRQISYNSPLHF. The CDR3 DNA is TGTGCCAGCAGCCGACAGATCTCCTATAATTCACCCCTCCACTTT.

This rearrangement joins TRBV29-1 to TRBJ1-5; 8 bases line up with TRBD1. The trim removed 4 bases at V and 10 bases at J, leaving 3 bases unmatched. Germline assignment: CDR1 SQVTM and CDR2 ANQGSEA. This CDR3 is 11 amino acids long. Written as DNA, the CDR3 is TGCAGCGTTGGGGACAGGACTCCCCAGCATTTT. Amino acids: CSVGDRTPQHF.

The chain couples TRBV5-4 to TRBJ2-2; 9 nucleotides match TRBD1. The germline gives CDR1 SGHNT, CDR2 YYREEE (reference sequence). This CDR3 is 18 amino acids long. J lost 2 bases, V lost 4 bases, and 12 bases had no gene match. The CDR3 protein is CASSQGDRAWVNTGELFF. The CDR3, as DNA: TGTGCCAGCAGCCAAGGGGACAGGGCTTGGGTCAACACCGGGGAGCTGTTTTTT.

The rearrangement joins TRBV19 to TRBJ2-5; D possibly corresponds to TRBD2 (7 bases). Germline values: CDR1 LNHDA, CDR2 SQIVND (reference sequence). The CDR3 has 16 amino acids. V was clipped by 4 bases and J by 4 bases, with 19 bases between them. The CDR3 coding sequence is TGTGCCAGTAGTACCCGGAGGGGGGGTTTCGGAGAGACCCAGTACTTC. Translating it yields CASSTRRGGFGETQYF.

CDR3 in amino acids: CASRGGLGAFF. CDR3 nucleotides: TGTGCCAGCAGGGGTGGATTGGGAGCTTTCTTT. The chain recombines TRBV25-1 with TRBJ1-1; no clear D gene. Germline V gives CDR1 MGHDK, CDR2 SYGVNS. This CDR3 region has 11 residues. V was shortened by 6 bases and J by 10 bases, with 12 bases between the two germline ends.

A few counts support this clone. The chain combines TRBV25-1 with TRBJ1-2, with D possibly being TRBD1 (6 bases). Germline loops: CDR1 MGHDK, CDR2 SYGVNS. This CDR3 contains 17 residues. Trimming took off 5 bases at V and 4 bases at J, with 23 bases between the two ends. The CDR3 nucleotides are TGTGCCAGCAGTAGCTTCGACGGGACACCTGGCGGCTATGGCTACACCTTC. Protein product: CASSSFDGTPGGYGYTF.

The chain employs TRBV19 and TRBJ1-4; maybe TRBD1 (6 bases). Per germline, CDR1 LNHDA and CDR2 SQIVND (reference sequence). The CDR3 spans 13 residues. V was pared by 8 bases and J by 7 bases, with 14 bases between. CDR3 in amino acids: CASERGGSEKLFF. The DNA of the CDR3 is TGTGCCAGTGAAAGGGGGGGGAGTGAAAAACTGTTTTTT.

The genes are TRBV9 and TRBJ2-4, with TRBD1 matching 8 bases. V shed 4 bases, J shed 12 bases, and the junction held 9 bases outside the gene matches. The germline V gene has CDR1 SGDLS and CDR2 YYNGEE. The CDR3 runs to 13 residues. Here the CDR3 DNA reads TGTGCCAGCAGCACCGACAGCACAGGGGGTCAGTACTTC. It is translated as CASSTDSTGGQYF. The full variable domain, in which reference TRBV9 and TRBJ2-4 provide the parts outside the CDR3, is DSGVTQTPKHLITATGQRVTLRCSPRSGDLSVYWYQQSLDQGLQFLIQYYNGEERAKGNILERFSAQQFPDLHSELNLSSLELGDSALYFCASSTDSTGGQYFGAGTRLSVL.

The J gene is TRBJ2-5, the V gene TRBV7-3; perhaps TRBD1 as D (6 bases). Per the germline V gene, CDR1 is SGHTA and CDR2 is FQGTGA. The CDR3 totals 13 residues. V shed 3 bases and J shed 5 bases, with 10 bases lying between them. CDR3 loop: CASSFDRRETQYF. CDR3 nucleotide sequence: TGTGCCAGCAGCTTCGACAGGAGGGAGACCCAGTACTTC.

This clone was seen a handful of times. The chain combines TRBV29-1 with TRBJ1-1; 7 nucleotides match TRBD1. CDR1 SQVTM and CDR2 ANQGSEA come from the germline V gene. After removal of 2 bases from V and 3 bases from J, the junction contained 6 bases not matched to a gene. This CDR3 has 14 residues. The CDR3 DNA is TGCAGCGTTGAATGGAGGGGGCGTGACACTGAAGCTTTCTTT. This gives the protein CSVEWRGRDTEAFF.

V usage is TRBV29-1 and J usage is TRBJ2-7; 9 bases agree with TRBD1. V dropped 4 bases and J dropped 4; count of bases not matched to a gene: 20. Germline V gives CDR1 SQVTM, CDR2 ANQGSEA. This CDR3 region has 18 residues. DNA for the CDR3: TGCAGCGTTGCGGGCTCTAGAGGGACAGGGCCTTTTGAGTACGAGCAGTACTTC. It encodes CSVAGSRGTGPFEYEQYF.

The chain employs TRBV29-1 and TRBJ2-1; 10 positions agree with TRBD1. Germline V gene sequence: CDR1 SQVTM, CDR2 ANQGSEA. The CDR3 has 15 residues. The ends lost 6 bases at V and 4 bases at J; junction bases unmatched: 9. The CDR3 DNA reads TGCAGCGTGATCCCTCCGGGACAGGGGTACAATGAGCAGTTCTTC. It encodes CSVIPPGQGYNEQFF.

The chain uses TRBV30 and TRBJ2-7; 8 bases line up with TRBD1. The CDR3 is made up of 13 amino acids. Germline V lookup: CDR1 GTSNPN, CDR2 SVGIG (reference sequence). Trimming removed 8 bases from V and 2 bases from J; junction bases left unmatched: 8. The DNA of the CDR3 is TGTGCCGGAAATAGACAGGGGACCTACGAGCAGTACTTC. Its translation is CAGNRQGTYEQYF.